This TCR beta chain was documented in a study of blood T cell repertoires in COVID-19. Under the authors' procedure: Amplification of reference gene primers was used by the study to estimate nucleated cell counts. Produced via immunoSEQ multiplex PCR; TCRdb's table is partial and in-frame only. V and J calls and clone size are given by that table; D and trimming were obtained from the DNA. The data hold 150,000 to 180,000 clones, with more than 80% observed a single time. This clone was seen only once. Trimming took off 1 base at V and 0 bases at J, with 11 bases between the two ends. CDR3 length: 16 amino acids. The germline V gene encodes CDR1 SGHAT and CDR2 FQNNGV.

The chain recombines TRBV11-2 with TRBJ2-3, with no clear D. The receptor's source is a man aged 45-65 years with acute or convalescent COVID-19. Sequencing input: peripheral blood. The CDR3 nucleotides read TGTGCCAGCAGCTTAGTTTCCCCGCAGAGCACAGATACGCAGTATTTT. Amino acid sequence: CASSLVSPQSTDTQYF.